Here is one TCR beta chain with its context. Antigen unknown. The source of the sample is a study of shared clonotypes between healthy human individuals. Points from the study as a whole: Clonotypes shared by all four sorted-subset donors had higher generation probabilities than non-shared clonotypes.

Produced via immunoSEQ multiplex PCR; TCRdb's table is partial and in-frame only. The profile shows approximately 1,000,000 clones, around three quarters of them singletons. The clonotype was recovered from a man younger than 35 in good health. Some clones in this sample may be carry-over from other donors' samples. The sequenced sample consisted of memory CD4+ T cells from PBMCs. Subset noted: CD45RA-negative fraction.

As DNA, the CDR3 is TGTGCCTGGAGTTTCGGACGTGCCCCCCACGAGCAGTACTTC. Translated, it gives CAWSFGRAPHEQYF. V usage is TRBV30 and J usage is TRBJ2-7; D remains ambiguous. Germline CDR1 is GTSNPN and CDR2 is SVGIG (reference sequence). V shed 2 bases and J shed 5 bases, with 16 bases lying between them. The CDR3 has 14 amino acids.